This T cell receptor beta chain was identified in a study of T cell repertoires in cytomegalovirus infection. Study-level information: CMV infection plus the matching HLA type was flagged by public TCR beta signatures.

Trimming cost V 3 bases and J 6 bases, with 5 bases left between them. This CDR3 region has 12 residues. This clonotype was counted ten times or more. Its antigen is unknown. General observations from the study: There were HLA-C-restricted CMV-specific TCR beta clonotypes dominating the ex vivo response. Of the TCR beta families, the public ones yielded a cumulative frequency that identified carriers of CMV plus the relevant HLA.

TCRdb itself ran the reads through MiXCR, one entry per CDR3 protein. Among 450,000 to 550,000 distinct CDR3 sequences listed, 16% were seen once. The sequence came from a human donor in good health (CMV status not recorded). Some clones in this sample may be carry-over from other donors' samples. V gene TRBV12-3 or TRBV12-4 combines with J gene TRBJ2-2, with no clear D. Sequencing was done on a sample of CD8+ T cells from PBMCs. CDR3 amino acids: CASSLRPGELFF. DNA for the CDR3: TGTGCCAGCAGTTTGAGGCCCGGGGAGCTGTTTTTT.